What follows are 12 T cell receptor beta chains derived from one specimen sequenced in a study of cytomegalovirus exposure and HLA in healthy donors. PCR amplification relied on 60 Vbeta primers (plus 13 Jbeta primers). Only in-frame clones appear in the TCRdb table, and some are missing; sequencing was by immunoSEQ multiplex PCR. The profile shows some 160,000 clones, roughly 80% of them singletons. Sequencing was performed on PBMCs. The origin of the receptors is a man aged 45-60 years in good health and CMV-seropositive.

V and J are TRBV29-1 and TRBJ2-2, with a possible D match to TRBD2 (6 bases). Germline V gene data show CDR1 as SQVTM and CDR2 as ANQGSEA. This CDR3 has 13 residues. CDR3 sequence reads: CRYGGEATGELFF. CDR3 nucleotides: TGCAGGTACGGAGGGGAAGCCACCGGGGAGCTGTTTTTT.

The chain has TRBV20-1 and TRBJ1-1; D unclear. V dropped 2 bases and J dropped 6 bases, with 7 bases sitting between them. The CDR3 extends over 11 amino acids. Germline V gives CDR1 DFQATT, CDR2 SNEGSKA (reference sequence). The CDR3 sequence: CSARSPSEAFF. The CDR3 coding sequence is TGCAGTGCTAGATCCCCATCTGAAGCTTTCTTT.

J is TRBJ2-1 and V is TRBV11-2, with 10 bases that match TRBD2. Per the germline V gene, CDR1 is SGHAT and CDR2 is FQNNGV. The CDR3 runs to 16 residues. The V and J ends lost 5 bases and 3 bases, in that order; junction bases with no gene match: 7. CDR3 in amino acids: CASSPPSGRSYNEQFF. Written as DNA, the CDR3 is TGTGCCAGCAGCCCCCCTAGCGGGAGAAGCTACAATGAGCAGTTCTTC.

In this sample, this clone turned up once. The gene calls are TRBV29-1 and TRBJ1-1, with D maybe TRBD1 (5 bases). This CDR3 is 13 amino acids long. V lost 0 bases and J 4 bases, leaving 9 bases between the germline ends. Germline assignment: CDR1 SQVTM and CDR2 ANQGSEA. CDR3 sequence (DNA): TGCAGCGTTGAAGAACTTAGGGGCACTGAAGCTTTCTTT. This encodes CSVEELRGTEAFF.

This chain connects TRBV28 to TRBJ2-5; possible D gene TRBD2, 5 bases. Germline V gives CDR1 MDHEN, CDR2 SYDVKM. V was cut by 1 base and J by 0 bases, with 9 bases left in between. There are 15 residues in the CDR3. The CDR3 region has the DNA TGTGCCAGCAGTTTATCGGACTTTTACCAAGAGACCCAGTACTTC. The encoded protein is CASSLSDFYQETQYF.

This chain joins TRBV15 and TRBJ2-7; D might be TRBD1 (5 bases). Trimming shortened V by 2 bases and J by 3 bases, and 8 bases separated the two germline ends. CDR3 size: 13 residues. Germline CDR1 LNHNV, CDR2 YYDKDF (reference sequence). Here the CDR3 DNA reads TGTGCCACCAGCAGACAGCAGGGCTACGAGCAGTACTTC. It is translated as CATSRQQGYEQYF. Filled out from reference TRBV15 and TRBJ2-7, the complete variable domain reads DAMVIQNPRYQVTQFGKPVTLSCSQTLNHNVMYWYQQKSSQAPKLLFHYYDKDFNNEADTPDNFQSRRPNTSFCFLDIRSPGLGDTAMYLCATSRQQGYEQYFGPGTRLTVT.

This CDR3 reads CASSRGDRTQYF. The CDR3 DNA is TGTGCCAGCAGCCGCGGGGATAGGACCCAGTACTTC. The V gene is TRBV6-5, the J gene TRBJ2-5; a weak D match, TRBD2 (6 bases). This CDR3 region has 12 residues. Looked up from germline, CDR1 is MNHEY and CDR2 is SVGAGI. Trimming shortened V by 6 bases and J by 7 bases, and 12 bases separated the two germline ends.

The CDR3: CASSPGGGTYYNEQFF. As DNA, the CDR3 is TGCGCCAGCAGCCCGGGGGGCGGGACATATTACAATGAGCAGTTCTTC. V gene TRBV5-1 combines with J gene TRBJ2-1; D is perhaps TRBD2 (7 bases). The V and J ends lost 4 bases and 4 bases respectively, with 18 bases between them. CDR3 length: 16 amino acids. Germline V gene sequence: CDR1 SGHRS, CDR2 YFSETQ.

The rearrangement uses TRBV28 and TRBJ1-5, with D possibly matching TRBD1 (6 bases). Germline values: CDR1 MDHEN, CDR2 SYDVKM. The CDR3 sequence is 13 residues long. Trimming removed 11 bases from V and 3 bases from J, with 14 bases in between. Written as DNA, the CDR3 is TGTGCCGGACAGCGGACAGCCAATCAGCCCCAGCATTTT. Amino acid sequence: CAGQRTANQPQHF.

V and J are TRBV18 and TRBJ1-5; D gene unclear. The V gene lost 6 bases and the J gene lost 4 bases, with 10 bases spanning the gap. CDR3 length: 13 amino acids. In germline, CDR1 is KGHSH, CDR2 LQKENI. For the CDR3, the DNA is TGTGCCAGCTCGTCGACAAATAATCAGCCCCAGCATTTT. It codes for CASSSTNNQPQHF.

This clone showed up just a few times. This chain links TRBV6-5 with TRBJ1-2; TRBD1 might be the D (6 bases). This CDR3 spans 13 amino acids. CDR1 is MNHEY, CDR2 SVGAGI, per germline. Trimming pared 6 bases from V and 4 bases from J, leaving 12 bases between. The CDR3 nucleotides read TGTGCCAGCAGCCTAACGGACAGCTATGGCTACACCTTC. Translating it yields CASSLTDSYGYTF.

The chain links TRBV4-2 to TRBJ2-7; D is perhaps TRBD1 (6 bases). V lost 0 bases, J lost 3 bases, and 12 bases lay in between. From germline, CDR1 is LGHNA and CDR2 YNFKEQ. This CDR3 region has 15 residues. The CDR3 protein is CASSQDLGHLYEQYF. The CDR3 DNA reads TGTGCCAGCAGCCAAGATCTGGGACATCTCTACGAGCAGTACTTC.